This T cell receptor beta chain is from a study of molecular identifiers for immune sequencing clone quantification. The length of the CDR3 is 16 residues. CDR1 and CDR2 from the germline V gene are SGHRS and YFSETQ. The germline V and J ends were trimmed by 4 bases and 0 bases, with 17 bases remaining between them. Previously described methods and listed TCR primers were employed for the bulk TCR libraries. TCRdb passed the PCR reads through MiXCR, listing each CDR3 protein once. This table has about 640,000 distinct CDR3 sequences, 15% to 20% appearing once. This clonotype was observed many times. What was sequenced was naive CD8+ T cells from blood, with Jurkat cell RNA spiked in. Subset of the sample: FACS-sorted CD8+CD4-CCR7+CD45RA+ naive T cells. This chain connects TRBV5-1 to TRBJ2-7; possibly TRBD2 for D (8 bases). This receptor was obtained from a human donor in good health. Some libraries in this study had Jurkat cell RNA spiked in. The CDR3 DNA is TGCGCCAGCAGCCCGGGGGACAGCGGGAGCTCCTACGAGCAGTACTTC. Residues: CASSPGDSGSSYEQYF.